This T cell receptor (beta chain) originates from a study of Tregs in tolerant kidney transplant recipients. Sequencing used immunoSEQ multiplex PCR; TCRdb keeps in-frame clones, though not all of them. Among approximately 75,000 clones listed, 91% were seen once. CDR3 length: 14 amino acids. Germline V gene sequence: CDR1 MDHEN, CDR2 SYDVKM. Thawed PBMCs were rested overnight at 37°C with roughly 200 IU/ml IL-2 before regulatory T cell sorting. This clonotype was sampled from a human donor who received a combined kidney and bone marrow transplant. Sequenced here: Tregs from blood, sampled before the transplant. The chain has TRBV28 and TRBJ2-5, with 10 bases lining up with TRBD2. The J call may not be correct, given that the DNA end is closer to TRBJ2-7. The CDR3 is CASKLAGSSYEQYF. DNA of the CDR3: TGTGCCAGCAAACTAGCGGGGAGCTCCTACGAGCAGTACTTC.